These 23 T cell receptor beta chains share one sample of origin, sequenced in a study of CD8+ T cells in alopecia areata. Stated treatment: oral pan-JAK inhibitor, 5-10 mg twice daily. Extracted from the samples, RNA was reverse transcribed into cDNA to serve as the sequencing template. Produced via immunoSEQ multiplex PCR; TCRdb's table is partial and in-frame only. The sample lists about 200,000 clones; 64% were seen once. The sequenced sample was CD4+ T cells sorted from blood, obtained at week 4, from a patient treated with tofacitinib. All receptors come from a human donor with alopecia areata.

CDR3 bases: TGTGCCTGGGCTACCGGGACGGTCACTGGAAACACCATATATTTT. Protein product: CAWATGTVTGNTIYF. This sequence joins TRBV30 and TRBJ1-3, with a possible D match to TRBD1 (5 bases). V lost 5 bases and J 2 bases, leaving 16 bases between the germline ends. The germline V gene encodes CDR1 GTSNPN and CDR2 SVGIG (reference sequence). The CDR3 is made up of 15 amino acids.

The gene calls are TRBV19 and TRBJ1-2, with D tentatively TRBD1 (5 bases). Germline CDR1 and CDR2: LNHDA and SQIVND (reference sequence). CDR3 length: 14 residues. V lost 7 bases and J lost 3, with 15 bases in between. CDR3 nucleotides: TGTGCCAGTACCGCAGGAGGGGTCGACTATGGCTACACCTTC. Residues: CASTAGGVDYGYTF.

As DNA, the CDR3 is TGTGCCAGCAGTTCCACTAGCGGGGGGCCAGAGACCCAGTACTTC. Translating it yields CASSSTSGGPETQYF. The chain is built from TRBV6-5 and TRBJ2-5; 12 nucleotides match TRBD2. The CDR3 covers 15 residues. Germline V gene sequence: CDR1 MNHEY, CDR2 SVGAGI. The trim removed 4 bases at V and 4 bases at J, leaving 4 bases unmatched.

V is TRBV29-1 and J is TRBJ1-5; weak D call: TRBD1 (6 bases). Trimming removed 4 bases from V and 4 bases from J, with 11 bases in between. The V gene's germline CDR1 is SQVTM and CDR2 ANQGSEA. This CDR3 region has 13 residues. Here the CDR3 DNA reads TGCAGCGTTGCGCAGCAGGGGAATCAGCCCCAGCATTTT. Amino acids: CSVAQQGNQPQHF.

The V call is TRBV30, the J call TRBJ2-7, with D perhaps matching TRBD1 (6 bases). V was cut by 3 bases and J by 2 bases, with 14 bases left in between. Germline CDR1 and CDR2: GTSNPN and SVGIG (reference sequence). The CDR3 extends over 14 amino acids. CDR3 in amino acids: CAWRAQGMTYEQYF. CDR3 coding DNA: TGTGCCTGGAGGGCTCAGGGGATGACCTACGAGCAGTACTTC.

This clone was seen more than once but under ten times. Compared with germline, one end of the junction differs, possibly owing to a read error. J is TRBJ1-1 and V is TRBV29-1, with 10 bases that match TRBD1. The CDR3 extends over 12 amino acids. The V gene's germline CDR1 is SQVTM and CDR2 ANQGSEA. The CDR3 region has the DNA TGCAGCGTGGAAGGACAGGGGGCTGAAGCTTTCTTT. Its translation: CSVEGQGAEAFF.

This clone was observed a handful of times. J is TRBJ1-5 and V is TRBV29-1; the D gene is possibly TRBD1 (5 bases). Trimming removed 4 bases from V and 7 bases from J, with 11 bases in between. The CDR3 runs 12 residues. The germline gives CDR1 SQVTM, CDR2 ANQGSEA. CDR3: CSVGGSGQPQHF. The CDR3 bases are TGCAGCGTTGGGGGGTCAGGACAGCCCCAGCATTTT.

The CDR3 DNA is TGCAGCGTCCGACAGGGGCGAGGGAATTCACCCCTCCACTTT. This encodes CSVRQGRGNSPLHF. The chain is built from TRBV29-1 and TRBJ1-6; 8 positions agree with TRBD1. V was pared by 6 bases and J by 7 bases, with 8 bases of the junction left unmatched. CDR3 length: 14 residues. Germline loops: CDR1 SQVTM, CDR2 ANQGSEA. The entire variable domain, with the rest obtained from reference TRBV29-1 and TRBJ1-6, is as follows: SAVISQKPSRDICQRGTSLTIQCQVDSQVTMMFWYRQQPGQSLTLIATANQGSEATYESGFVIDKFPISRPNLTFSTLTVSNMSPEDSSIYLCSVRQGRGNSPLHFGNGTRLTVT.

The CDR3 DNA sequence: TGTGCCAGCAGTGCACAGGGGTCGAACACTGAAGCTTTCTTT. Its translation is CASSAQGSNTEAFF. V usage is TRBV7-9 and J usage is TRBJ1-1; 7 bases are a match to TRBD1. The germline CDR1 and CDR2 sequences are SEHNR and FQNEAQ (reference sequence). Trimming took 6 bases from V and 1 from J; bases not matched to a gene: 5. The CDR3 has 14 amino acids. The full variable domain, in which reference TRBV7-9 and TRBJ1-1 provide the parts outside the CDR3, is DTGVSQNPRHKITKRGQNVTFRCDPISEHNRLYWYRQTLGQGPEFLTYFQNEAQLEKSRLLSDRFSAERPKGSFSTLEIQRTEQGDSAMYLCASSAQGSNTEAFFGQGTRLTVV.

The rearrangement joins TRBV11-2 to TRBJ2-5; the match to TRBD2 covers 11 bases. Per the germline V gene, CDR1 is SGHAT and CDR2 is FQNNGV. This CDR3 has 14 residues. The ends lost 1 base at V and 5 bases at J; junction bases unmatched: 0. This chain's CDR3 is CASSLGLAGETQYF. The CDR3, as DNA: TGTGCCAGCAGCTTAGGACTAGCGGGGGAGACCCAGTACTTC.

The genes are TRBV14 and TRBJ1-2, with 7 bases aligning to TRBD1. Germline trimming cut 4 bases from V and 8 bases from J; bases unmatched to any gene: 10. Germline CDR1 is SGHDN and CDR2 is FVKESK. The CDR3 consists of 14 residues. The CDR3 nucleotides read TGTGCCAGCAGCCCCTACGTACAGGGGAGCGGCTACACCTTC. Translating gives CASSPYVQGSGYTF.

The DNA of the CDR3 is TGCGCCAGCAGTCAACCCCTTGGGGTAGGGACTGAAGCTTTCTTT. It is translated as CASSQPLGVGTEAFF. J is TRBJ1-1 and V is TRBV23-1; D gene ambiguous. TRBV23-1 is an ORF, and what it does is uncertain. The length of the CDR3 is 15 residues. V shed 2 bases and J shed 5 bases, with 15 bases lying between them.

This chain uses TRBV5-6 with TRBJ1-5; 9 bases fit TRBD1. Germline CDR1 reads SGHDT; CDR2 reads YYEEEE. With V trimmed by 1 base and J by 3 bases, 5 bases remained unmatched. CDR3 length: 16 residues. DNA of the CDR3: TGTGCCAGCAGCTTGAGATGGGACAGGGCCAATCAGCCCCAGCATTTT. Encoded protein: CASSLRWDRANQPQHF. Complete variable domain (other parts from reference TRBV5-6 and TRBJ1-5): DAGVTQSPTHLIKTRGQQVTLRCSPKSGHDTVSWYQQALGQGPQFIFQYYEEEERQRGNFPDRFSGHQFPNYSSELNVNALLLGDSALYLCASSLRWDRANQPQHFGDGTRLSIL.

The chain combines TRBV5-1 with TRBJ1-4; no reliable D call. The CDR3 sequence is 14 residues long. Germline lookup yields CDR1 SGHRS and CDR2 YFSETQ. V dropped 0 bases and J dropped 4 bases, with 7 bases sitting between them. As DNA, the CDR3 is TGCGCCAGCAGCTTGGGCAGCGTTAATGAAAAACTGTTTTTT. Its protein product is CASSLGSVNEKLFF. Full variable domain (missing parts from reference TRBV5-1 and TRBJ1-4): KAGVTQTPRYLIKTRGQQVTLSCSPISGHRSVSWYQQTPGQGLQFLFEYFSETQRNKGNFPGRFSGRQFSNSRSEMNVSTLELGDSALYLCASSLGSVNEKLFFGSGTQLSVL.

This CDR3 reads CASSSTGGVIVDTQYF. DNA for the CDR3: TGCGCCAGCAGCTCGACAGGGGGCGTAATAGTGGATACGCAGTATTTT. The V and J genes are TRBV5-1 and TRBJ2-3, with 10 bases identical to TRBD1. In germline, CDR1 is SGHRS, CDR2 YFSETQ. CDR3 length: 16 residues. V was pared by 3 bases and J by 6 bases, with 10 bases of the junction left unmatched.

This clone was found once. The chain recombines TRBV25-1 with TRBJ1-5, with TRBD1 identical over 7 bases. The CDR3 contains 13 residues. Germline CDR1 is MGHDK and CDR2 is SYGVNS. Trimming cost V 9 bases and J 2 bases; bases outside gene matches: 4. The CDR3 DNA reads as TGTGCCAGTCAGGGGGTAGGCAATCAGCCCCAGCATTTT. Protein: CASQGVGNQPQHF.

This rearrangement joins TRBV30 to TRBJ1-4; 9 bases map to TRBD1. The CDR3 extends over 14 amino acids. Per the germline V gene, CDR1 is GTSNPN and CDR2 is SVGIG (reference sequence). CDR3 sequence (DNA): TGTGCGCATTCAACCGGGACAGGGTTCGAAAAACTGTTTTTT. Its protein product is CAHSTGTGFEKLFF. The variable domain in full, completed from reference TRBV30 and TRBJ1-4, reads SQTIHQWPATLVQPVGSPLSLECTVEGTSNPNLYWYRQAAGRGLQLLFYSVGIGQISSEVPQNLSASRPQDRQFILSSKKLLLSDSGFYLCAHSTGTGFEKLFFGSGTQLSVL.

This chain links TRBV7-2 with TRBJ1-2, with a weak D call TRBD1 (5 bases). This CDR3 contains 13 residues. Trimming left V 1 base short and J 13 bases short, with 16 bases between. From germline, CDR1 is SGHTA and CDR2 FQGNSA. The CDR3 DNA sequence: TGTGCCAGCAGCTTAGTTGGGCAGGGCCGGGGCACCTTC. Translating gives CASSLVGQGRGTF.

The rearrangement links TRBV9 to TRBJ2-3; 8 bases are a match to TRBD1. The length of the CDR3 is 15 residues. Germline V gives CDR1 SGDLS, CDR2 YYNGEE. V gave up 2 bases and J gave up 1 base; unmatched junction bases: 3. The CDR3 reads CASSVLTGGTDTQYF. DNA of the CDR3: TGTGCCAGCAGCGTCCTGACAGGGGGCACAGATACGCAGTATTTT.

The V and J genes are TRBV7-9 and TRBJ1-2; D gene uncertain. Germline-derived CDR1 and CDR2 are SEHNR and FQNEAQ (reference sequence). There are 13 residues in the CDR3. Deletions cut 4 bases from V and 8 bases from J, with 14 bases between. The CDR3 sequence is CASSSMPAGGYTF. DNA for the CDR3: TGTGCCAGCAGCTCCATGCCGGCGGGGGGCTACACCTTC.

V usage is TRBV27 and J usage is TRBJ1-1; TRBD1 might be the D (5 bases). Germline CDR1 is MNHEY and CDR2 is SMNVEV (reference sequence). This CDR3 comprises 14 residues. With 5 bases removed from V and 3 bases from J, the gap between germline ends came to 13 bases. The CDR3 protein is CASSGASRYTEAFF. The CDR3 nucleotides are TGTGCCAGCAGTGGGGCCAGCCGGTACACTGAAGCTTTCTTT.

The genes are TRBV10-3 and TRBJ1-1; tentative D call: TRBD1 (6 bases). In germline, CDR1 is ENHRY, CDR2 SYGVKD. Trimming took 6 bases from V and 3 from J, leaving 17 bases between them. CDR3 size: 15 residues. The CDR3 loop is CAISISGAGYTEAFF. CDR3 DNA sequence: TGTGCCATCAGCATCTCAGGGGCGGGCTACACTGAAGCTTTCTTT.

The gene calls are TRBV14 and TRBJ2-7, with TRBD1 matching 9 bases. CDR1 and CDR2 (germline): SGHDN, FVKESK. The V gene end was trimmed by 1 base and the J gene end by 4 bases; junction bases not matched to a gene: 2. This CDR3 region has 14 residues. CDR3 nucleotides: TGTGCCAGCAGCCAAGGACAGGGGGGGTACGAGCAGTACTTC. Translated, it gives CASSQGQGGYEQYF. Combining the CDR3 with reference TRBV14 and TRBJ2-7 gives the whole variable domain EAGVTQFPSHSVIEKGQTVTLRCDPISGHDNLYWYRRVMGKEIKFLLHFVKESKQDESGMPNNRFLAERTGGTYSTLKVQPAELEDSGVYFCASSQGQGGYEQYFGPGTRLTVT.